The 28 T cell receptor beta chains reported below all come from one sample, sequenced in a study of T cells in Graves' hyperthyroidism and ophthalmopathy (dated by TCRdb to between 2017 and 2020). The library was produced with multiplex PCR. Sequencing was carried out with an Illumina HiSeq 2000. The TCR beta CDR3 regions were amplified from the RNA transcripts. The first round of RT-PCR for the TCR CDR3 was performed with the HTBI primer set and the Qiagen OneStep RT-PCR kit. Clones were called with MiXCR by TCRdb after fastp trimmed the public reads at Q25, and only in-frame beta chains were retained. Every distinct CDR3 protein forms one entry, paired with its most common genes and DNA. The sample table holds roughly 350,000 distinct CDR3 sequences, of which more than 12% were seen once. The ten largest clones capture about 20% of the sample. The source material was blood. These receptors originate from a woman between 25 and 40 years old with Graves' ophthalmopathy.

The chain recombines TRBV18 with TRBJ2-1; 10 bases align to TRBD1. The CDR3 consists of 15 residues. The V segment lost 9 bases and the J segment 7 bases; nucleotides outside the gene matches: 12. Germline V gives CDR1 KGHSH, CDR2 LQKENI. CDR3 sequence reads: CARSLGQGLGNEQFF. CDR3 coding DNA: TGTGCCAGGTCATTGGGACAGGGGCTTGGTAATGAGCAGTTCTTC.

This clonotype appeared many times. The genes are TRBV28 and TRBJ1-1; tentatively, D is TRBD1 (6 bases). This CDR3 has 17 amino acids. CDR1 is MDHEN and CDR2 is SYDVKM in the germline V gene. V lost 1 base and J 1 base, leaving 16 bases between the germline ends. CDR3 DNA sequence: TGTGCCAGCAGTTTATTACAGGGTTTGGGGACGAACACTGAAGCTTTCTTT. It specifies CASSLLQGLGTNTEAFF.

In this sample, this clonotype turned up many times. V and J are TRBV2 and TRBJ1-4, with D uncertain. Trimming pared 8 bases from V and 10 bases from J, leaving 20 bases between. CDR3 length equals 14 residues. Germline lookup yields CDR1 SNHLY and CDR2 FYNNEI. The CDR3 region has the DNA TGTGCCAGCTTTCTCTCGGCAGAGATAGGAAAACTGTTTTTT. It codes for CASFLSAEIGKLFF. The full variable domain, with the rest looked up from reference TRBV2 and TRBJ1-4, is EPEVTQTPSHQVTQMGQEVILRCVPISNHLYFYWYRQILGQKVEFLVSFYNNEISEKSEIFDDQFSVERPDGSNFTLKIRSTKLEDSAMYFCASFLSAEIGKLFFGSGTQLSVL.

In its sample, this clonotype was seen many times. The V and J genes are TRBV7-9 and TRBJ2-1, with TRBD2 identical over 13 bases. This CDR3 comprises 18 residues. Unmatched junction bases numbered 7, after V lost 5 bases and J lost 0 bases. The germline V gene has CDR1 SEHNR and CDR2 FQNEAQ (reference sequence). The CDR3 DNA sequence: TGTGCCAGCAGCCCCTTAAGGACTAGCGGGAGCTCCTACAATGAGCAGTTCTTC. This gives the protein CASSPLRTSGSSYNEQFF.

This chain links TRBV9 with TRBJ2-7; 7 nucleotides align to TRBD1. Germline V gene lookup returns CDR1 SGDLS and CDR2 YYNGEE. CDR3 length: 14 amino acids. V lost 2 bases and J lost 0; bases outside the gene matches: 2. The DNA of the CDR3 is TGTGCCAGCAGCGTCAGGACAGGCTCCTACGAGCAGTACTTC. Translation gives CASSVRTGSYEQYF.

The CDR3 loop is CSVRTGRGGYTF. In DNA form, the CDR3 reads TGCAGCGTAAGGACAGGGAGGGGTGGCTACACCTTC. The chain has TRBV29-1 and TRBJ1-2; 8 positions match TRBD1. Germline CDR1 and CDR2: SQVTM and ANQGSEA. This CDR3 comprises 12 residues. V trimming: 6 bases; J trimming: 7 bases; junction bases outside the gene matches: 7. The full variable domain, its missing parts supplied by reference TRBV29-1 and TRBJ1-2, is SAVISQKPSRDICQRGTSLTIQCQVDSQVTMMFWYRQQPGQSLTLIATANQGSEATYESGFVIDKFPISRPNLTFSTLTVSNMSPEDSSIYLCSVRTGRGGYTFGSGTRLTVV.

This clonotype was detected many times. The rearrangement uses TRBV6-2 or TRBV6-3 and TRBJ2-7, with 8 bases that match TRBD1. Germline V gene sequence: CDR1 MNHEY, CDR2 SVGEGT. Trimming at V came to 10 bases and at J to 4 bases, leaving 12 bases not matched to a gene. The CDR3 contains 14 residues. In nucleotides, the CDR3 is TGTGCCATCCGACGGACAGGGCAAGATTACGAGCAGTACTTC. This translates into CAIRRTGQDYEQYF.

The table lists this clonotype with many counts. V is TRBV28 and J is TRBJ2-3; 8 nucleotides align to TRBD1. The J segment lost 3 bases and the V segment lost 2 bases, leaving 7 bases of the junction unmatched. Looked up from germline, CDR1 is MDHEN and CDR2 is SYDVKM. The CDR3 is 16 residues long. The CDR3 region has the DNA TGTGCCAGCAGTTTAAGTGTTACAGGGGGTACAGATACGCAGTATTTT. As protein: CASSLSVTGGTDTQYF.

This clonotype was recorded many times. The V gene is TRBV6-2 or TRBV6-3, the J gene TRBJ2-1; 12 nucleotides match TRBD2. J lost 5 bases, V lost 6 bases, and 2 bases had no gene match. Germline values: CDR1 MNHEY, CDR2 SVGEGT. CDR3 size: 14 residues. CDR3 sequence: CASRLAGGNNEQFF. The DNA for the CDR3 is TGTGCCAGCAGACTAGCGGGGGGCAACAATGAGCAGTTCTTC.

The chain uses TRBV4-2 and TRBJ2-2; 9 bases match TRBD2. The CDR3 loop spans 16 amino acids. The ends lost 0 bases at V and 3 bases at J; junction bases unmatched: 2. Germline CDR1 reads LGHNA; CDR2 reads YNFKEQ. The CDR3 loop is CASSQDAGGHTGELFF. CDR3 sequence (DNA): TGTGCCAGCAGCCAAGATGCGGGGGGGCACACCGGGGAGCTGTTTTTT.

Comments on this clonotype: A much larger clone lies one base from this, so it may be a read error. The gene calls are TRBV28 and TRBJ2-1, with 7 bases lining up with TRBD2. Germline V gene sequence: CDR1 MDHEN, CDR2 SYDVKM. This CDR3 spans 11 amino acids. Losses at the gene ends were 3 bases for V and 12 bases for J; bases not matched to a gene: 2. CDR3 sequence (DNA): TGTGCCAGCAGTTTTTGGGGGGGGCAGTTCTTC. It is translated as CASSFWGGQFF.

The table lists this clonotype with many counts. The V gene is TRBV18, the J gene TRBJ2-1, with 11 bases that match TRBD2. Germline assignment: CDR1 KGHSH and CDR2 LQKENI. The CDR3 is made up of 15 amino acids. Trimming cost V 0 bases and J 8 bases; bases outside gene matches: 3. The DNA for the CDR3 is TGTGCCAGCTCACCACCCACTAGCGGGGGTTATGAGCAGTTCTTC. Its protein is CASSPPTSGGYEQFF.

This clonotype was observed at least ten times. CDR3 region: CASSLGLAANTEAFF. CDR3 nucleotide sequence: TGTGCCAGCAGCTTAGGCCTGGCGGCGAACACTGAAGCTTTCTTT. J is TRBJ1-1 and V is TRBV13; D not resolved. Germline loops: CDR1 PRHDT, CDR2 FYEKMQ (reference sequence). V was cut by 0 bases and J by 1 base, with 9 bases left in between. CDR3 size: 15 residues.

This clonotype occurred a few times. The CDR3 nucleotides read TGTGCCAGCAGCTTATCTTTTAGCGGGGGAGGGGGTGAGCAGTTCTTC. Its protein product is CASSLSFSGGGGEQFF. V and J are TRBV7-9 and TRBJ2-1, with 9 nucleotides matching TRBD2. The CDR3 runs to 16 residues. The V segment lost 2 bases and the J segment 9 bases; nucleotides outside the gene matches: 11. The germline V gene encodes CDR1 SEHNR and CDR2 FQNEAQ (reference sequence).

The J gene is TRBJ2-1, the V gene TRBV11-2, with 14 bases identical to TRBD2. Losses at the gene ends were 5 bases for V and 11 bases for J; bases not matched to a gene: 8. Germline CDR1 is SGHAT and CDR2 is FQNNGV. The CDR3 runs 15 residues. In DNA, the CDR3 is TGTGCCAGCAGCCCGACGGGACTAGCGGGGGTTAAGCAGTTCTTC. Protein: CASSPTGLAGVKQFF.

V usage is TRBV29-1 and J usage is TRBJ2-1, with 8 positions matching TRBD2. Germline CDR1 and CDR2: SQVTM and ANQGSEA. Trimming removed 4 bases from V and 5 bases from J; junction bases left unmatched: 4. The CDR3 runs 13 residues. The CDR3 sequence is CSVAEAGDNEQFF. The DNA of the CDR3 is TGCAGCGTTGCCGAAGCGGGGGACAATGAGCAGTTCTTC.

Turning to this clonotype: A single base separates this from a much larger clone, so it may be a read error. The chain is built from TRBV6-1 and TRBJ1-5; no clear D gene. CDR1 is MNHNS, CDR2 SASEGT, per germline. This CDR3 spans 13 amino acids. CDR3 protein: CAGSPHSNQPQHF. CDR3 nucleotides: TGTGCCGGCAGTCCACATAGCAATCAGCCCCAGCATTTT.

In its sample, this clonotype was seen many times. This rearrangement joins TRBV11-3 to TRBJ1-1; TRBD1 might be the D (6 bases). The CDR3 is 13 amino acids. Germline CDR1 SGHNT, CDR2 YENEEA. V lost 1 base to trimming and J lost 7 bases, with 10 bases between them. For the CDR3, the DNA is TGTGCCAGCAGCTTAGGGTCGACAGGTGAAGCTTTCTTT. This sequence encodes CASSLGSTGEAFF. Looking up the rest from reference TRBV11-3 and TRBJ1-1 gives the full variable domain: EAGVVQSPRYKIIEKKQPVAFWCNPISGHNTLYWYLQNLGQGPELLIRYENEEAVDDSQLPKDRFSAERLKGVDSTLKIQPAELGDSAVYLCASSLGSTGEAFFGQGTRLTVV.

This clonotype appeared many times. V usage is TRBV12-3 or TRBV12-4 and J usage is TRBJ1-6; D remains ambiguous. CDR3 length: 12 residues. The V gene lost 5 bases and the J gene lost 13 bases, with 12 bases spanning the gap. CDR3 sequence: CASSPGLSPLHF. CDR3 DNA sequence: TGTGCCAGCAGTCCCGGCCTCTCCCCCCTCCACTTT.

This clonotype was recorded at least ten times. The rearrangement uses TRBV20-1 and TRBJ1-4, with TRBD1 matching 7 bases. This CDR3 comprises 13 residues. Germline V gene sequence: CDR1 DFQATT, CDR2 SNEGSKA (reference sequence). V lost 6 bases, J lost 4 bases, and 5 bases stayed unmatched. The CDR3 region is CSARQGGNEKLFF. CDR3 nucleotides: TGCAGTGCCCGACAGGGAGGTAATGAAAAACTGTTTTTT.

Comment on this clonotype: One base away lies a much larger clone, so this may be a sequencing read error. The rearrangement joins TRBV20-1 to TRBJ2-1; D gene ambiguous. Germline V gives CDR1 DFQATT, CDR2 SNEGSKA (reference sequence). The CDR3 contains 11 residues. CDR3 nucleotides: TGCAGTGCTGGGTTCTACAATGGGCAGTTCTTC. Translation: CSAGFYNGQFF.

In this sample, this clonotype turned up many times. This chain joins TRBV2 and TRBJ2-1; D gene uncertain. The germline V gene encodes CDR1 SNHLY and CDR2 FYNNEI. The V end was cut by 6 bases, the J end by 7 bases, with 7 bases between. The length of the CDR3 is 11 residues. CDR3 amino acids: CASRGRNEQFF. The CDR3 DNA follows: TGTGCCAGCAGGGGAAGGAATGAGCAGTTCTTC.

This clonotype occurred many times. As DNA, the CDR3 is TGTGCCAGCAGCCGGGATGGAACAGGGGTCTATGGCTACACCTTC. Translation: CASSRDGTGVYGYTF. The chain is built from TRBV5-5 and TRBJ1-2; 7 bases are shared with TRBD1. V shed 4 bases and J 4 bases; nucleotides not matched to a gene: 10. Germline assignment: CDR1 SGHKS and CDR2 YYEKEE (reference sequence). This CDR3 has 15 residues.

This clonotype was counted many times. The CDR3 DNA follows: TGTGCCAGCAGCCTACCGGTAGCTACAGGGGGCGAAGAGACCCAGTACTTC. This sequence encodes CASSLPVATGGEETQYF. This chain uses TRBV3-1 with TRBJ2-5, with 9 positions matching TRBD1. CDR3 length equals 17 residues. Germline trimming cut 4 bases from V and 3 bases from J; bases unmatched to any gene: 12. CDR1 and CDR2 (germline): LGHDT, YNNKEL (reference sequence).

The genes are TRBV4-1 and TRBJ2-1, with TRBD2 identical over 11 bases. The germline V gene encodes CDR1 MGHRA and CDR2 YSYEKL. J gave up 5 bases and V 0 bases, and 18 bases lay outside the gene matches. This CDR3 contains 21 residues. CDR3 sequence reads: CASSQDPLLAGATRQHNEQFF. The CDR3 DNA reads TGCGCCAGCAGCCAAGATCCTCTACTAGCGGGGGCCACCAGACAGCACAATGAGCAGTTCTTC.

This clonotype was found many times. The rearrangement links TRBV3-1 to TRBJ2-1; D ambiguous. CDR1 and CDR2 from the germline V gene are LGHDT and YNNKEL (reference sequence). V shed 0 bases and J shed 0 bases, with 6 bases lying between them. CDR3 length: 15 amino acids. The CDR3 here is CASSQDPISYNEQFF. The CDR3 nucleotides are TGTGCCAGCAGCCAAGACCCCATCTCCTACAATGAGCAGTTCTTC.

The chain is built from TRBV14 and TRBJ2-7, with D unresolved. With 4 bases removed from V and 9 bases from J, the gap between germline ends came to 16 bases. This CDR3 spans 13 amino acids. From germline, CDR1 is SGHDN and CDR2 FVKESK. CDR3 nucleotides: TGTGCCAGCAGCCCCCATCTGCAGGAGAGGCAGTACTTC. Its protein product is CASSPHLQERQYF.

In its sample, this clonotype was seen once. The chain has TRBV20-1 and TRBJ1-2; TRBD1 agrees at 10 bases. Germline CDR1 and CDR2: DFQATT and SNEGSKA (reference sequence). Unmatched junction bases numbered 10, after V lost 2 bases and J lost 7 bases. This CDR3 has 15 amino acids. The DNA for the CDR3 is TGCAGTGCTAGACCCCCGGGACAGGGGTTGAGTGGCTACACCTTC. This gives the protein CSARPPGQGLSGYTF.